In this sample, the clone carrying this T cell receptor beta chain turned up once. Its antigen is as yet unknown. This sample is drawn from a study of cytomegalovirus exposure and HLA in healthy donors. General study results and limits: Rarity characterized most TCR sequences, yet some public TCRs appeared in many donors.

PCR involved 60 Vbeta and 13 Jbeta primers. The data were produced by immunoSEQ multiplex PCR, yet TCRdb's version contains in-frame clones alone and is incomplete. The data show over 150,000 clones, roughly 85% seen once. This TCR was recovered from a man in his forties in good health and CMV-seronegative. The material sequenced was PBMCs.

CDR3 sequence (DNA): TGCAGCGTTGAAGCCCCTTCTCGGGGGGCGGACTACGAGCAGTACTTC. It encodes CSVEAPSRGADYEQYF. This chain connects TRBV29-1 to TRBJ2-7; maybe TRBD2 (7 bases). Per germline, CDR1 SQVTM and CDR2 ANQGSEA. V gave up 1 base and J gave up 3 bases, with 19 bases separating them. This CDR3 comprises 16 residues.